Below, 18 T cell receptor beta chains from the same sample are listed, as sequenced in a study of identical twins. MiXCR, run by TCRdb on the 5' RACE reads, gives a single entry per CDR3 protein. The sample contains about 700,000 distinct CDR3 sequences, 5.5% to 6.5% of which appear only once. Material for sequencing was naive T cells sorted from blood. These receptors all stem from a man between 18 and 29 years old in good health.

This clonotype occurred many times. The V gene is TRBV20-1, the J gene TRBJ2-3; 7 nucleotides line up with TRBD2. The CDR3 has 15 amino acids. CDR1 is DFQATT and CDR2 is SNEGSKA in the germline V gene (reference sequence). Losses at the gene ends were 4 bases for V and 2 bases for J; bases not matched to a gene: 9. CDR3: CSANNPSGPTDTQYF. The CDR3 DNA reads as TGCAGTGCTAACAATCCTAGCGGCCCCACAGATACGCAGTATTTT.

This clonotype was seen many times. The chain carries TRBV7-2 and TRBJ2-5; unclear D gene. Germline V lookup: CDR1 SGHTA, CDR2 FQGNSA. V lost 5 bases, J lost 1 base, and 11 bases lay in between. The CDR3 has 14 residues. CDR3 region: CASSPYGPQETQYF. DNA for the CDR3: TGTGCCAGCAGCCCCTATGGGCCCCAAGAGACCCAGTACTTC.

This clonotype was recorded at least ten times. The chain joins TRBV10-3 to TRBJ1-5; D is undetermined. Deletions cut 0 bases from V and 5 bases from J, with 2 bases between. This CDR3 is 12 amino acids long. Germline V CDR1 and CDR2: ENHRY, SYGVKD. In nucleotides, the CDR3 is TGTGCCATCAGTGAGTCAGATCAGCCCCAGCATTTT. Residues: CAISESDQPQHF.

Points on this clonotype: A far larger clone is one base from this, pointing to a likely read error. The J gene is TRBJ2-3, the V gene TRBV12-3 or TRBV12-4; D unclear. With 7 bases removed from V and 2 bases from J, the gap between germline ends came to 4 bases. The length of the CDR3 is 11 residues. This CDR3 reads CASKFTDTQYF. CDR3 nucleotide sequence: TGTGCCAGCAAATTCACAGATACGCAGTATTTT.

This clonotype was found a few times. V is TRBV20-1 and J is TRBJ2-7; either TRBD1 or TRBD2 may supply D (5 bases each). The CDR3 is 14 residues long. Germline loops: CDR1 DFQATT, CDR2 SNEGSKA (reference sequence). V lost 5 bases and J 5 bases, leaving 19 bases between the germline ends. The CDR3 nucleotides read TGCAGTGCTGGGGGTTGGGGGAGAAACGACGAGCAGTACTTC. It translates to CSAGGWGRNDEQYF.

This clonotype showed up many times. CDR3 nucleotide sequence: TGCAGTGCTGTCTTAGTGCGATACGAGCAGTACTTC. Encoded protein: CSAVLVRYEQYF. The chain employs TRBV20-1 and TRBJ2-7; D not certain. The V and J ends lost 5 bases and 4 bases respectively, with 12 bases between them. This CDR3 comprises 12 residues. Germline CDR1 DFQATT, CDR2 SNEGSKA (reference sequence).

This clonotype was picked up many times. This rearrangement joins TRBV5-1 to TRBJ2-2; D is unclear. The CDR3 covers 15 residues. V was trimmed by 2 bases and J by 5 bases, leaving 13 bases between them. Per the germline V gene, CDR1 is SGHRS and CDR2 is YFSETQ. In DNA form, the CDR3 reads TGCGCCAGCAGCTTAGATGAATCGAGGACCGGGGAGCTGTTTTTT. Translating it yields CASSLDESRTGELFF.

This clonotype appeared many times. This rearrangement joins TRBV12-3 or TRBV12-4 to TRBJ2-7; a weak D match, TRBD1 (6 bases). V lost 2 bases to trimming and J lost 5 bases, with 13 bases between them. This CDR3 contains 14 residues. CDR3 DNA: TGTGCCAGCAGTTTATACCTGGGGGCCGACGAGCAGTACTTC. This gives the protein CASSLYLGADEQYF.

This chain connects TRBV20-1 to TRBJ2-1, with 9 bases aligning to TRBD2. V shed 6 bases, J shed 6 bases, and the junction held 6 bases outside the gene matches. The CDR3 covers 13 residues. The V gene's germline CDR1 is DFQATT and CDR2 SNEGSKA (reference sequence). The CDR3 here is CSAPGLAFNEQFF. The CDR3, as DNA: TGCAGTGCCCCGGGACTAGCTTTCAATGAGCAGTTCTTC.

This clonotype was seen many times. The chain employs TRBV10-3 and TRBJ2-3; unclear D gene. Germline V gene lookup returns CDR1 ENHRY and CDR2 SYGVKD. Deletions cut 4 bases from V and 4 bases from J, with 6 bases between. The length of the CDR3 is 12 residues. The CDR3 coding sequence is TGTGCCATCAGTGTTCGGCCAGATACGCAGTATTTT. Amino acid sequence: CAISVRPDTQYF.

This clonotype was detected a few times. V gene TRBV28 combines with J gene TRBJ2-5, with a tentative D call TRBD1 (6 bases). The CDR3 covers 15 residues. Trimming took off 8 bases at V and 9 bases at J, with 25 bases between the two ends. Germline V gene data show CDR1 as MDHEN and CDR2 as SYDVKM. CDR3 sequence (DNA): TGTGCCAGCTATAAGTCGGACAGTCTACCAGGGGCCCAGTACTTC. It encodes CASYKSDSLPGAQYF.

This clonotype has a count of ten or more. This chain uses TRBV7-9 with TRBJ2-1; 12 bases align to TRBD2. The CDR3 length is 15 residues. The germline CDR1 and CDR2 sequences are SEHNR and FQNEAQ (reference sequence). The V gene end was trimmed by 5 bases and the J gene end by 4 bases; junction bases not matched to a gene: 3. CDR3 bases: TGTGCCAGCAGCCATGGACTAGCGGGATACAATGAGCAGTTCTTC. This sequence encodes CASSHGLAGYNEQFF.

This clonotype was observed many times. CDR3 in amino acids: CASSASGTGVYEQYF. The DNA of the CDR3 is TGTGCCAGTAGTGCTTCCGGGACAGGGGTCTACGAGCAGTACTTC. The chain carries TRBV19 and TRBJ2-7; 10 bases align to TRBD1. Germline V gene data show CDR1 as LNHDA and CDR2 as SQIVND (reference sequence). The CDR3 spans 15 residues. The junction had 7 bases not matched to a gene; V was cut back by 5 bases and J by 3 bases.

This chain uses TRBV6-5 with TRBJ2-2; the match to TRBD2 covers 12 bases. Unmatched junction bases numbered 7, after V lost 2 bases and J lost 6 bases. This CDR3 is 17 amino acids long. Germline CDR1 reads MNHEY; CDR2 reads SVGAGI. This CDR3 is CASSYLAGGPISGELFF. CDR3 nucleotides: TGTGCCAGCAGTTACCTAGCGGGAGGGCCAATTTCCGGGGAGCTGTTTTTT.

This clonotype was recorded at least ten times. The V call is TRBV5-1, the J call TRBJ2-1; the match to TRBD2 covers 16 bases. The germline V gene has CDR1 SGHRS and CDR2 YFSETQ. The CDR3 is made up of 15 amino acids. The ends lost 3 bases at V and 8 bases at J; junction bases unmatched: 2. The CDR3 sequence is CASSYGTSGRDEQFF. The CDR3 coding sequence is TGCGCCAGCAGCTACGGGACTAGCGGGAGGGATGAGCAGTTCTTC.

This clonotype came up many times. The chain couples TRBV20-1 to TRBJ2-7, with 7 bases fitting TRBD2. Germline V gene lookup returns CDR1 DFQATT and CDR2 SNEGSKA (reference sequence). J lost 5 bases, V lost 2 bases, and 6 bases had no gene match. The CDR3 spans 13 residues. The CDR3 DNA follows: TGCAGTGCTAGAAAAGCGGGAAGTCACGAGCAGTACGTC. This encodes CSARKAGSHEQYV.

V usage is TRBV12-3 or TRBV12-4 and J usage is TRBJ2-5; D might be TRBD2 (5 bases). CDR3 length: 13 amino acids. V gave up 2 bases and J gave up 5 bases, with 9 bases separating them. This CDR3 reads CASSLILGETQYF. The DNA for the CDR3 is TGTGCCAGCAGTTTAATACTAGGCGAGACCCAGTACTTC.

The gene calls are TRBV20-1 and TRBJ2-3; D may be TRBD2 (5 bases). Germline V CDR1 and CDR2: DFQATT, SNEGSKA (reference sequence). This CDR3 has 15 residues. Trimming shortened V by 3 bases and J by 6 bases, and 19 bases separated the two germline ends. The CDR3 nucleotides are TGCAGTGCTAGTTCGGGTCTAAGCGGCCGGGATACGCAGTATTTT. Amino acid sequence: CSASSGLSGRDTQYF.